This entry features one T cell receptor (beta chain) sequence. This entry is derived from a study of blood T cell repertoires in COVID-19. Study-level background: Both acute and convalescent COVID-19 samples were obtained from the United States, Italy and Spain. PBMCs, B-cell-depleted T cells, or T cells were the source of the cDNA or gDNA that made up the material.

Per the original methods: How many nucleated cells were present was estimated from reference gene primer amplification. Here immunoSEQ multiplex PCR was the method, and the copy in TCRdb shows in-frame clones only, minus some. The V and J calls and clone size are taken from that table; D and trimming were inferred from the DNA. The sample has over 130,000 clones; more than 75% are singletons. This clonotype originated in an elderly woman with acute or convalescent COVID-19. Sequenced input: peripheral blood.

This chain's CDR3 is CASSELGLAANTGELFF. The DNA of the CDR3 is TGCGCCAGCAGTGAACTGGGACTAGCGGCGAACACCGGGGAGCTGTTTTTT. This chain connects TRBV10-1 to TRBJ2-2, with 11 nucleotides matching TRBD2. This CDR3 contains 17 residues. Germline lookup yields CDR1 WNHNN and CDR2 SYGVQD (reference sequence). Trimming cost V 3 bases and J 0 bases; bases outside gene matches: 3.